These 20 T cell receptor beta chains share one sample of origin, sequenced in a study of human T cells and chemical hapten exposure. The time point is: patch test 2, 6 weeks after DPC sensitization. Stated treatment: therapeutic diphenylcyclopropenone sensitization with weekly scalp DPC. TCRdb re-analysed the RACE reads in MiXCR, keeping a single row per CDR3 protein. The sample has under 100,000 distinct CDR3 sequences, about 9.4% seen once; the top ten hold about 5%. The sequenced sample was whole blood, obtained in connection with sensitization to the hapten diphenylcyclopropenone (DPC). The receptors derive from a woman in her forties or fifties with alopecia areata. Some clones in this sample may be carry-over from other donors' samples.

V is TRBV20-1 and J is TRBJ2-1; D perhaps matches TRBD1 (6 bases). Looked up from germline, CDR1 is DFQATT and CDR2 is SNEGSKA (reference sequence). The CDR3 contains 11 residues. Trimming pared 0 bases from V and 15 bases from J, leaving 12 bases between. The CDR3 spells CSAREGAPSFF. The CDR3 coding sequence is TGCAGTGCTAGAGAGGGGGCTCCATCGTTCTTC.

This clonotype was seen a handful of times. V usage is TRBV28 and J usage is TRBJ2-7, with 14 bases identical to TRBD2. The germline gives CDR1 MDHEN, CDR2 SYDVKM. There are 16 residues in the CDR3. Trimming removed 6 bases from V and 6 bases from J; junction bases left unmatched: 10. The chain's CDR3 is CASRGTSGSSQAEQYF. CDR3 nucleotide sequence: TGTGCCAGCAGAGGGACTAGCGGGAGCTCTCAAGCCGAGCAGTACTTC.

The chain couples TRBV19 to TRBJ2-4; 8 bases match TRBD2. The CDR3 is 15 residues long. Germline trimming cut 4 bases from V and 0 bases from J; bases unmatched to any gene: 2. Per germline, CDR1 LNHDA and CDR2 SQIVND (reference sequence). The CDR3 DNA is TGTGCCAGTAGTAGTCTAGCGGGAGCCAAAAACATTCAGTACTTC. Amino acid sequence: CASSSLAGAKNIQYF.

This clonotype was seen ten or more times. The V call is TRBV6-2 or TRBV6-3, the J call TRBJ2-3; 8 nucleotides align to TRBD2. Germline values: CDR1 MNHEY, CDR2 SVGEGT. The CDR3 runs 15 residues. With 6 bases clipped from V and 6 bases from J, the junction kept 11 bases outside the gene matches. CDR3 residues: CASSLVAGRGDTQYF. In nucleotides, the CDR3 is TGTGCCAGCAGCCTCGTCGCCGGGAGGGGGGATACGCAGTATTTT.

This clonotype was found many times. The V and J genes are TRBV5-6 and TRBJ1-2; possible D gene TRBD1, 6 bases. This CDR3 is 12 amino acids long. V was shortened by 4 bases and J by 9 bases, with 13 bases between the two germline ends. Germline V CDR1 and CDR2: SGHDT, YYEEEE. CDR3: CASSTGRWSYTF. In nucleotides, the CDR3 is TGTGCCAGCAGCACAGGGCGTTGGAGCTACACCTTC.

This chain links TRBV12-3 or TRBV12-4 with TRBJ1-1, with a weak D call TRBD1 (5 bases). V lost 2 bases to trimming and J lost 7 bases, with 5 bases between them. CDR3 length: 11 amino acids. The CDR3 here is CASSLQGEAFF. In DNA form, the CDR3 reads TGTGCCAGCAGTTTACAGGGTGAAGCTTTCTTT.

This clonotype was found many times. The rearrangement links TRBV29-1 to TRBJ2-1; TRBD2 aligns across 7 bases. After removal of 6 bases from V and 8 bases from J, the junction contained 13 bases not matched to a gene. Germline CDR1 is SQVTM and CDR2 is ANQGSEA. There are 14 residues in the CDR3. CDR3 region: CSVTGLDFRDEQFF. The CDR3 DNA sequence: TGCAGCGTAACCGGACTAGATTTTCGCGATGAGCAGTTCTTC.

This clonotype was detected a few times. Here the CDR3 reads CASSLERRNTEAFF. DNA for the CDR3: TGTGCCAGCAGCTTGGAGCGTCGGAACACTGAAGCTTTCTTT. The chain links TRBV5-4 to TRBJ1-1; D is undetermined. Trimming pared 0 bases from V and 1 base from J, leaving 7 bases between. The CDR3 is made up of 14 amino acids. The germline gives CDR1 SGHNT, CDR2 YYREEE (reference sequence). The full variable domain, with the rest looked up from reference TRBV5-4 and TRBJ1-1, is ETGVTQSPTHLIKTRGQQVTLRCSSQSGHNTVSWYQQALGQGPQFIFQYYREEENGRGNFPPRFSGLQFPNYSSELNVNALELDDSALYLCASSLERRNTEAFFGQGTRLTVV.

This clonotype has ten or more counts. The rearrangement joins TRBV27 to TRBJ2-5, with 7 bases that match TRBD1. CDR3 size: 15 residues. CDR1 MNHEY and CDR2 SMNVEV come from the germline V gene (reference sequence). V dropped 5 bases and J dropped 3; count of bases not matched to a gene: 9. The CDR3: CASSRRSTGEETQYF. DNA of the CDR3: TGTGCCAGCAGTAGAAGAAGTACAGGGGAAGAGACCCAGTACTTC.

The chain uses TRBV18 and TRBJ2-7, with 9 bases that match TRBD2. Trimming removed 2 bases from V and 5 bases from J; junction bases left unmatched: 4. In germline, CDR1 is KGHSH, CDR2 LQKENI. CDR3 length: 14 residues. The CDR3: CASSPGTSNHEQYF. DNA of the CDR3: TGTGCCAGCTCACCAGGGACTAGCAACCACGAGCAGTACTTC.

V and J are TRBV6-4 and TRBJ2-2; D not certain. CDR1 MRHNA and CDR2 SNTAGT come from the germline V gene. V was pared by 4 bases and J by 4 bases, with 7 bases between. The length of the CDR3 is 13 residues. CDR3 nucleotide sequence: TGTGCCAGCAGTGCCGCACGCACCGGGGAGCTGTTTTTT. Its translation is CASSAARTGELFF.

V and J are TRBV10-3 and TRBJ2-5; 9 bases agree with TRBD2. Germline lookup yields CDR1 ENHRY and CDR2 SYGVKD. This CDR3 region has 15 residues. The V gene end was trimmed by 0 bases and the J gene end by 3 bases; junction bases not matched to a gene: 2. CDR3 region: CAISESQREEETQYF. CDR3 bases: TGTGCCATCAGTGAGTCGCAGCGGGAGGAAGAGACCCAGTACTTC.

This clonotype was seen a few times. The chain combines TRBV5-1 with TRBJ2-5, with 13 positions matching TRBD2. The J segment lost 2 bases and the V segment lost 5 bases, leaving 3 bases of the junction unmatched. Germline loops: CDR1 SGHRS, CDR2 YFSETQ. The CDR3 sequence is 15 residues long. The CDR3 loop is CASRGTSGTQETQYF. The CDR3 region has the DNA TGCGCCAGCAGAGGGACTAGCGGGACTCAAGAGACCCAGTACTTC.

V usage is TRBV3-1 and J usage is TRBJ1-1, with D hard to call. Germline loops: CDR1 LGHDT, CDR2 YNNKEL (reference sequence). The ends were cut back, 0 bases at V and 1 base at J, with 6 bases in the middle. This CDR3 contains 14 residues. CDR3 region: CASSQESRNTEAFF. The CDR3 DNA follows: TGTGCCAGCAGCCAAGAATCCAGGAACACTGAAGCTTTCTTT.

This clonotype appeared many times. J is TRBJ2-1 and V is TRBV20-1; 8 nucleotides align to TRBD2. CDR3 length: 15 residues. With V trimmed by 1 base and J by 5 bases, 7 bases remained unmatched. Germline V gene sequence: CDR1 DFQATT, CDR2 SNEGSKA (reference sequence). The CDR3 loop reads CSARGSGRSNNEQFF. CDR3 coding DNA: TGCAGTGCTAGAGGGAGCGGGAGAAGCAACAATGAGCAGTTCTTC.

This clonotype turned up a few times. This rearrangement joins TRBV19 to TRBJ1-1; 7 bases are shared with TRBD1. The CDR3 consists of 14 residues. J lost 4 bases, V lost 3 bases, and 5 bases had no gene match. In germline, CDR1 is LNHDA, CDR2 SQIVND (reference sequence). CDR3 protein: CASSIPGTATEAFF. In DNA, the CDR3 is TGTGCCAGTAGTATCCCCGGGACAGCCACTGAAGCTTTCTTT.

This clonotype appeared many times. The chain couples TRBV7-8 to TRBJ2-1; D perhaps matches TRBD2 (6 bases). V lost 6 bases, J lost 1 base, and 13 bases lay in between. The germline V gene has CDR1 SGHVS and CDR2 FQNEAQ. There are 15 residues in the CDR3. CDR3 loop: CASSGGGLSYNEQFF. The DNA of the CDR3 is TGTGCCAGCAGTGGCGGAGGGCTTTCCTACAATGAGCAGTTCTTC.

This clonotype has at least ten counts. This chain connects TRBV5-1 to TRBJ2-1; D may correspond to TRBD1 or TRBD2 (5 bases each). Trimming left V 0 bases short and J 6 bases short, with 13 bases between. This CDR3 is built from 15 residues. Germline CDR1 and CDR2: SGHRS and YFSETQ. CDR3 loop: CASSLVQGEGNEQFF. The CDR3 DNA sequence: TGCGCCAGCAGCTTGGTCCAGGGAGAAGGCAATGAGCAGTTCTTC. Looking up the rest from reference TRBV5-1 and TRBJ2-1 gives the full variable domain: KAGVTQTPRYLIKTRGQQVTLSCSPISGHRSVSWYQQTPGQGLQFLFEYFSETQRNKGNFPGRFSGRQFSNSRSEMNVSTLELGDSALYLCASSLVQGEGNEQFFGPGTRLTVL.

The rearrangement links TRBV28 to TRBJ2-7, with unresolved D. From germline, CDR1 is MDHEN and CDR2 SYDVKM. The CDR3 spans 13 residues. V was shortened by 5 bases and J by 2 bases, with 10 bases between the two germline ends. CDR3 bases: TGTGCCAGCAGTCCCCCCCCAACCTACGAGCAGTACTTC. Its translation: CASSPPPTYEQYF.

This clonotype has ten or more counts. The chain carries TRBV11-2 and TRBJ2-5; the match to TRBD2 covers 9 bases. V lost 1 base, J lost 0 bases, and 3 bases stayed unmatched. This CDR3 comprises 16 residues. Germline CDR1 is SGHAT and CDR2 is FQNNGV. Written as DNA, the CDR3 is TGTGCCAGCAGCTTAGGATTAGCGGGGGACCAAGAGACCCAGTACTTC. This sequence encodes CASSLGLAGDQETQYF.